The rows below give T cell receptor beta chains drawn from one sample of a study of cytomegalovirus exposure and HLA in healthy donors. Data came from immunoSEQ multiplex PCR; TCRdb stores just in-frame clones and leaves some out. The table shows about 250,000 clones, with about 88% occurring only once. Sequenced: PBMCs. All receptors derive from a man younger than 30 in good health and CMV-seropositive. Each CDR3 is given with its conserved first and last residue. The D gene is left open where the match is weak. The size of a clone is reported for some rows only, either as once, few or many, or as a class for expanded clones.

TGTGCCAGCAGCCCCTTTGAGGACCAGTACGAGCAGTACTTC,CASSPFEDQYEQYF,-,-,TRBJ2-7,TRBV6-5
TGCGCCAGCAGCCAATTTAGCGGGTCGTACAATGAGCAGTTCTTC,CASSQFSGSYNEQFF,-,TRBD2,TRBJ2-1,TRBV4-1
TGCGCCAGCAGCCACGCGATTCAGGCAGATAATGAAAAACTGTTTTTT,CASSHAIQADNEKLFF,-,-,TRBJ1-4,TRBV4-3
TGCGCCAGCAGCTTGGAACTGGGGGCGAGGGGAAACACCATATATTTT,CASSLELGARGNTIYF,-,-,TRBJ1-3,TRBV5-1
TGTGCCAGCACCCCGGGAGGGACGGTAGCCTACGAGCAGTACTTC,CASTPGGTVAYEQYF,-,TRBD2,TRBJ2-7,TRBV7-2
TGTGCCAGCAGAGTATTAATGAACGCCGGGGAGCTGTTTTTT,CASRVLMNAGELFF,-,-,TRBJ2-2,TRBV27
TGTGCCAGCAGCTACCGGGGCGGTAGCTCTGGAAACACCATATATTTT,CASSYRGGSSGNTIYF,-,-,TRBJ1-3,TRBV11-2
TGTGCCAGCAGTGGCGGCGGGAAAGAGACCCAGTACTTC,CASSGGGKETQYF,-,-,TRBJ2-5,TRBV9
TGTGCCAGCAGCTTGACAGGGGCGAACACCGGGGAGCTGTTTTTT,CASSLTGANTGELFF,-,TRBD1,TRBJ2-2,TRBV7-2
TGTGCCAGCAGCTTAGCCCCAGGGTCCTACGAGCAGTACTTC,CASSLAPGSYEQYF,-,-,TRBJ2-7,TRBV7-2
TGCAGCGCTCAATTCCCGACTAGCGGGAGTACAGATACGCAGTATTTT,CSAQFPTSGSTDTQYF,-,TRBD2,TRBJ2-3,TRBV29-1
TGCGCCAGCAGCCCTGGGACAGACTCCTATGGCTACACCTTC,CASSPGTDSYGYTF,-,TRBD1,TRBJ1-2,TRBV5-1
TGTGCCAGCAGTCTTGACAGGGGAGTCCGGAACACCGGGGAGCTGTTTTTT,CASSLDRGVRNTGELFF,-,TRBD1,TRBJ2-2,TRBV5-4
TGTGCCAGCAGCAACGGGACAGGGAGAGGGGAGACCCAGTACTTC,CASSNGTGRGETQYF,-,TRBD1,TRBJ2-5,TRBV9
TGTGCCAGCAGAACCGGGACAGCCGGCTACACCTTC,CASRTGTAGYTF,-,TRBD1,TRBJ1-2,TRBV6-1
TGTGCCAGTGTCCCTAGCGGGAGTAACACAGATACGCAGTATTTT,CASVPSGSNTDTQYF,-,TRBD2,TRBJ2-3,TRBV19
TGTGCCAGCAGCTTGGGTTTCCAGCCCCAGCATTTT,CASSLGFQPQHF,-,-,TRBJ1-5,TRBV7-9
TGTGCCAGCAGCCTAGGGACAGAGGGGGCCGAGCAGTACTTC,CASSLGTEGAEQYF,-,TRBD1,TRBJ2-7,TRBV5-8
TGTGCCTGGAGGCTCTCCTGGGCCCACACCTTC,CAWRLSWAHTF,-,-,TRBJ1-2,TRBV30
TGTGCCTGGGGGCGGGAGAACACTGAAGCTTTCTTT,CAWGRENTEAFF,-,-,TRBJ1-1,TRBV30
TGCAGCGTGGAGGGACAGGGAATTAAGGGCTACACCTTC,CSVEGQGIKGYTF,-,TRBD1,TRBJ1-2,TRBV29-1
TGTGCCAGCACCGGGACAGGGAAGAGGACCTACGAGCAGTACTTC,CASTGTGKRTYEQYF,-,TRBD1,TRBJ2-7,TRBV6-1
TGCGCCAGCAGCGTAGACGTGATTCGGCGGAACAATGAGCAGTTCTTC,CASSVDVIRRNNEQFF,-,-,TRBJ2-1,TRBV4-1
TGTGCCAGCAGCCACGTCACGGGACAGGGGAAAAACAATGAGCAGTTCTTC,CASSHVTGQGKNNEQFF,-,TRBD1,TRBJ2-1,TRBV14
TGTGCCAGCAGTGAACTTGACACCATCAATCAGCCCCAGCATTTT,CASSELDTINQPQHF,-,-,TRBJ1-5,TRBV6-1
TGTGCCAGCAGTGTAGGCTACGAGGGAGAAAAACTGTTTTTT,CASSVGYEGEKLFF,-,-,TRBJ1-4,TRBV2
TGCGCCAGCAGCTTGGGGGGGACTTACGAGCAGTACTTC,CASSLGGTYEQYF,-,-,TRBJ2-7,TRBV5-1
TGTGCCAGCAGTGTCATGAATGAGCAGTTCTTC,CASSVMNEQFF,-,-,TRBJ2-1,TRBV2
TGCGCCAGCAGCTTGGCTATTGATCAGCCCCAGCATTTT,CASSLAIDQPQHF,-,-,TRBJ1-5,TRBV5-1
TGCGCCAGCAGCTTTACAGTCTCCTACGAGCAGTACTTC,CASSFTVSYEQYF,-,-,TRBJ2-7,TRBV5-1
TGCGCCAGCAGGGATGGTACAGATACGCAGTATTTT,CASRDGTDTQYF,-,-,TRBJ2-3,TRBV5-1
TGTGCCAGCAGCGAGGGACGGCTGAACACTGAAGCTTTCTTT,CASSEGRLNTEAFF,-,-,TRBJ1-1,TRBV7-3
TGTGCCAGCAGTTACTCGTTCAGGGGGCCGGGTGAAAAACTGTTTTTT,CASSYSFRGPGEKLFF,-,TRBD1,TRBJ1-4,TRBV6-5
TGTGCCAGTAGTATTGCGGCAGGGGGGAATGAGCAGTTCTTC,CASSIAAGGNEQFF,-,-,TRBJ2-1,TRBV19
TGTGCCAGCAGGCCAGGGACGTTGGGCACAGATACGCAGTATTTT,CASRPGTLGTDTQYF,once,-,TRBJ2-3,TRBV6-1
TGTGCCTGGAGTTTGGGGGGCGCCGGAACTGAAGCTTTCTTT,CAWSLGGAGTEAFF,-,-,TRBJ1-1,TRBV30
TGTGCCAGCAGCCAACGAGCGGGCGAGCAGTACTTC,CASSQRAGEQYF,few,-,TRBJ2-7,TRBV4-2
TGTGCCAGCAGCCCATTGTGGGGGCGCCGCTATGGCTACACCTTC,CASSPLWGRRYGYTF,-,-,TRBJ1-2,TRBV11-2
TGTGCCAGCAGCTCCCCTAGCCGAAACTCCTACAATGAGCAGTTCTTC,CASSSPSRNSYNEQFF,-,-,TRBJ2-1,TRBV7-2
TGTGCCAGCAGTCTTACACAGGGCCACGAGCAGTACTTC,CASSLTQGHEQYF,-,-,TRBJ2-7,TRBV11-2
TGTGCCATCTCCCCAGGGGGAGGCACGGCCTCTGGAAACACCATATATTTT,CAISPGGGTASGNTIYF,-,TRBD1,TRBJ1-3,TRBV2
TGTGCCTACCAAGCGGAGGGCACAGATACGCAGTATTTT,CAYQAEGTDTQYF,-,-,TRBJ2-3,TRBV30
TGTGCCAGCAGTCACGACAGGGGACCCTACGAGCAGTACTTC,CASSHDRGPYEQYF,once,TRBD1,TRBJ2-7,TRBV6-5
TGTGCCAGCAGCTTGGTGGTAGGGCAAGGAGGCTACACCTTC,CASSLVVGQGGYTF,few,-,TRBJ1-2,TRBV5-6
TGTGCCAGTAGTATAATCGTGGGTCAGCCCCAGCATTTT,CASSIIVGQPQHF,-,-,TRBJ1-5,TRBV19
TGTGCCAGCAGCTTAGACCCGGGGAGCGGTGAAAAACTGTTTTTT,CASSLDPGSGEKLFF,-,-,TRBJ1-4,TRBV7-6
TGCGCCAGCGCCGTTACGGGGAGCTACAATGAGCAGTTCTTC,CASAVTGSYNEQFF,-,-,TRBJ2-1,TRBV5-1
TGTGCCAGCCTGGACGGATTCACAGATACGCAGTATTTT,CASLDGFTDTQYF,-,-,TRBJ2-3,TRBV6-1
TGTGCCAGCAGGATGGGACGGACCTACGAGCAGTACTTC,CASRMGRTYEQYF,-,-,TRBJ2-7,TRBV6-1
TGTGCCAGCAGAGGGACAGCCTACGAGCAGTACTTC,CASRGTAYEQYF,once,TRBD1,TRBJ2-7,TRBV27
TGTGCCAGCAGCTTCACGGGAAGCTCCTACGAGCAGTACTTC,CASSFTGSSYEQYF,-,-,TRBJ2-7,TRBV11-2
TGTGCCAGTAGATCGACTAGCGACTCCTACGAGCAGTACTTC,CASRSTSDSYEQYF,-,TRBD2,TRBJ2-7,TRBV19
TGTGCCAGCAGCTTTAGGGCGGAAGATCACCGGGAGCTGTTTTTT,CASSFRAEDHRELFF,-,-,TRBJ2-2,TRBV5-4
TGTGCCATCAGTGATCAGGGGGCGCCGGATGGCTACACCTTC,CAISDQGAPDGYTF,-,TRBD1,TRBJ1-2,TRBV10-3
TGTGCCAGCAGTTATTCGGCCGTGAACACTGAAGCTTTCTTT,CASSYSAVNTEAFF,-,-,TRBJ1-1,TRBV6-6